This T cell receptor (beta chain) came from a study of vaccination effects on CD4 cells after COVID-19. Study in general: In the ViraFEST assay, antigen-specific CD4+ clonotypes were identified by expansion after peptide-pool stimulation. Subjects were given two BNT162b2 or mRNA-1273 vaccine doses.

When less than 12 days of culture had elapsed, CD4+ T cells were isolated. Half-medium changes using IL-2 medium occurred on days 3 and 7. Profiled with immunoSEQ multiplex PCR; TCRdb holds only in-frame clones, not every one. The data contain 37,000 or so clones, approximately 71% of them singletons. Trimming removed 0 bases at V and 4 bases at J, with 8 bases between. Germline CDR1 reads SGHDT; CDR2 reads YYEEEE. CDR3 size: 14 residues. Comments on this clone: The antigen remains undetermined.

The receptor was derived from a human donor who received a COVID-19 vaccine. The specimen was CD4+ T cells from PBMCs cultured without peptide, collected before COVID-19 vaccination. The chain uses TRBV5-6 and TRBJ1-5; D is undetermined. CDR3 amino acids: CASSLVGRNQPQHF. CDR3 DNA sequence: TGTGCCAGCAGCTTGGTCGGGAGGAATCAGCCCCAGCATTTT.